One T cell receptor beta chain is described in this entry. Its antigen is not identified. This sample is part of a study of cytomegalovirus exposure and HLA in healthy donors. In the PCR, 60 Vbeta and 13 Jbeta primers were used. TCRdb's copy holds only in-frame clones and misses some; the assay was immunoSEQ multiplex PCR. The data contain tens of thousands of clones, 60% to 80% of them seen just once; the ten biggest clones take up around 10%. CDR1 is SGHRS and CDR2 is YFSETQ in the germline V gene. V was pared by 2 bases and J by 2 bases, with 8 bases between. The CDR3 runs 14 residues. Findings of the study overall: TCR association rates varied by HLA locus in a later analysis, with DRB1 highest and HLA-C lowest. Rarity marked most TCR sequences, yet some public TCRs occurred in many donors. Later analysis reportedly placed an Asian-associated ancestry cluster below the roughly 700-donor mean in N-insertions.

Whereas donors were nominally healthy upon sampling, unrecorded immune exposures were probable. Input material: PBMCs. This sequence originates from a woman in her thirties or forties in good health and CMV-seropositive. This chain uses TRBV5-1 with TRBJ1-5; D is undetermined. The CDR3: CASSLGGRNQPQHF. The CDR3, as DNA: TGCGCCAGCAGCTTAGGAGGACGCAATCAGCCCCAGCATTTT.